The 23 T cell receptor beta chains given below trace back to one sample, sequenced in a study of blood T cell repertoires in COVID-19. Sequenced by immunoSEQ multiplex PCR; TCRdb stores in-frame clones only, minus some. The table records tens of thousands of clones, 75% to 90% of them present only once. The sample was peripheral blood. Every receptor here comes from a man between 60 and 70 years old with acute or convalescent COVID-19.

V usage is TRBV13 and J usage is TRBJ1-2, with TRBD1 matching over 9 bases. The CDR3 loop spans 14 amino acids. Germline V gives CDR1 PRHDT, CDR2 FYEKMQ (reference sequence). Unmatched junction bases numbered 2, after V lost 0 bases and J lost 6 bases. In DNA form, the CDR3 reads TGTGCCAGCAGCTTAGGGGGACAGGGAGATGGCTACACCTTC. Its translation: CASSLGGQGDGYTF.

The chain joins TRBV3-1 (or the pseudogene TRBV3-2) to TRBJ1-2; no definite D call. The CDR3 covers 16 residues. Deletions cut 1 base from V and 4 bases from J, with 16 bases between. Germline CDR1 and CDR2: LGHDT and YNNKEL (reference sequence). The CDR3 loop reads CASSQAAGPSLYGYTF. The DNA of the CDR3 is TGTGCCAGCAGCCAAGCGGCGGGCCCTTCCCTCTATGGCTACACCTTC.

The V gene is TRBV3-1 (or the pseudogene TRBV3-2), the J gene TRBJ1-6, with D possibly matching TRBD1 (5 bases). The CDR3 is 14 residues long. Germline V lookup: CDR1 LGHDT, CDR2 YNNKEL (reference sequence). V dropped 4 bases and J dropped 5 bases, with 9 bases sitting between them. The CDR3 DNA follows: TGTGCCAGCAGCCTCCAGGGTAATAATTCACCCCTCCACTTT. Its protein is CASSLQGNNSPLHF.

The chain has TRBV28 and TRBJ1-4; TRBD1 agrees at 10 bases. The CDR3 has 18 residues. The germline V gene encodes CDR1 MDHEN and CDR2 SYDVKM. With V trimmed by 8 bases and J by 0 bases, 12 bases remained unmatched. As DNA, the CDR3 is TGTGCCAGCTCGGTCCCGGGACAGGGGTGGGCAACTAATGAAAAACTGTTTTTT. The encoded protein is CASSVPGQGWATNEKLFF.

The chain links TRBV3-1 (or the pseudogene TRBV3-2) to TRBJ2-1; D is unresolved. In germline, CDR1 is LGHDT, CDR2 YNNKEL (reference sequence). The germline V and J ends were trimmed by 3 bases and 6 bases, with 12 bases remaining between them. The CDR3 has 14 residues. CDR3 loop: CASSQSQRANEQFF. The CDR3 DNA follows: TGTGCCAGCAGCCAGTCTCAGCGCGCCAATGAGCAGTTCTTC.

The rearrangement uses TRBV29-1 and TRBJ1-2; 11 bases line up with TRBD1. The J segment lost 4 bases and the V segment lost 6 bases, leaving 1 base of the junction unmatched. This CDR3 has 12 residues. Germline V lookup: CDR1 SQVTM, CDR2 ANQGSEA. The chain's CDR3 is CSVGQGAYGYTF. As DNA, the CDR3 is TGCAGCGTCGGACAGGGGGCCTATGGCTACACCTTC. Drawing the rest from reference TRBV29-1 and TRBJ1-2, the complete variable domain is SAVISQKPSRDICQRGTSLTIQCQVDSQVTMMFWYRQQPGQSLTLIATANQGSEATYESGFVIDKFPISRPNLTFSTLTVSNMSPEDSSIYLCSVGQGAYGYTFGSGTRLTVV.

V and J are TRBV6-2 or TRBV6-3 and TRBJ1-1; a weak D match, TRBD1 (5 bases). V was trimmed by 0 bases and J by 1 base, leaving 15 bases between them. Germline assignment: CDR1 MNHEY and CDR2 SVGEGT. CDR3 size: 17 residues. CDR3 nucleotides: TGTGCCAGCAGTTACTCGCAGGGTGGAGCAAGGAACACTGAAGCTTTCTTT. This codes for CASSYSQGGARNTEAFF.

The chain carries TRBV28 and TRBJ1-1; no clear D gene. This CDR3 spans 11 amino acids. Germline V gives CDR1 MDHEN, CDR2 SYDVKM. V was pared by 7 bases and J by 2 bases, with 5 bases between. The CDR3 spells CASISNTEAFF. The CDR3 region has the DNA TGTGCCAGCATTAGCAACACTGAAGCTTTCTTT.

V is TRBV29-1 and J is TRBJ1-1, with 9 bases identical to TRBD1. CDR3 length: 13 amino acids. Germline-derived CDR1 and CDR2 are SQVTM and ANQGSEA. V lost 7 bases, J lost 3 bases, and 6 bases stayed unmatched. Here the CDR3 DNA reads TGCAGCGGCCACAGGGGGCCAGACACTGAAGCTTTCTTT. Its protein product is CSGHRGPDTEAFF. Based on the CDR3 plus reference TRBV29-1 and TRBJ1-1, the full variable domain is SAVISQKPSRDICQRGTSLTIQCQVDSQVTMMFWYRQQPGQSLTLIATANQGSEATYESGFVIDKFPISRPNLTFSTLTVSNMSPEDSSIYLCSGHRGPDTEAFFGQGTRLTVV.

V gene TRBV5-4 combines with J gene TRBJ2-3, with D uncertain. The V end was cut by 2 bases, the J end by 2 bases, with 12 bases between. Germline V CDR1 and CDR2: SGHNT, YYREEE (reference sequence). There are 15 residues in the CDR3. The CDR3 loop is CASSLRTPNTDTQYF. The CDR3 bases are TGTGCCAGCAGCTTAAGAACTCCCAACACAGATACGCAGTATTTT. Combining the CDR3 with reference TRBV5-4 and TRBJ2-3 gives the whole variable domain ETGVTQSPTHLIKTRGQQVTLRCSSQSGHNTVSWYQQALGQGPQFIFQYYREEENGRGNFPPRFSGLQFPNYSSELNVNALELDDSALYLCASSLRTPNTDTQYFGPGTRLTVL.

The V gene is TRBV11-3, the J gene TRBJ2-3; D is perhaps TRBD2 (6 bases). The CDR3 has 14 amino acids. Trimming removed 1 base at V and 7 bases at J, with 12 bases between. From germline, CDR1 is SGHNT and CDR2 YENEEA. CDR3 DNA sequence: TGTGCCAGCAGCTTAGTAGGAGGGCCAAATACGCAGTATTTT. This gives the protein CASSLVGGPNTQYF. Using reference TRBV11-3 and TRBJ2-3 for the parts outside the CDR3, the full variable domain is EAGVVQSPRYKIIEKKQPVAFWCNPISGHNTLYWYLQNLGQGPELLIRYENEEAVDDSQLPKDRFSAERLKGVDSTLKIQPAELGDSAVYLCASSLVGGPNTQYFGPGTRLTVL.

V is TRBV6-1 and J is TRBJ1-5; the D gene is possibly TRBD1 (5 bases). With 0 bases removed from V and 6 bases from J, the gap between germline ends came to 12 bases. In germline, CDR1 is MNHNS, CDR2 SASEGT. The CDR3 has 15 residues. The CDR3 sequence: CASSEAGVLGQPQHF. DNA of the CDR3: TGTGCCAGCAGTGAAGCAGGGGTACTTGGTCAGCCCCAGCATTTT.

The gene calls are TRBV28 and TRBJ1-1; TRBD1 aligns across 7 bases. The CDR3 totals 15 residues. CDR1 is MDHEN and CDR2 is SYDVKM in the germline V gene. The ends lost 5 bases at V and 9 bases at J; junction bases unmatched: 15. CDR3 nucleotide sequence: TGTGCCAGCAGTGACCGGACAGGCCCGGGAGCCAAAGCTTTCTTT. Protein: CASSDRTGPGAKAFF. Looking up the rest from reference TRBV28 and TRBJ1-1 gives the full variable domain: DVKVTQSSRYLVKRTGEKVFLECVQDMDHENMFWYRQDPGLGLRLIYFSYDVKMKEKGDIPEGYSVSREKKERFSLILESASTNQTSMYLCASSDRTGPGAKAFFGQGTRLTVV.

V gene TRBV6-6 combines with J gene TRBJ2-3; 10 bases map to TRBD2. V was clipped by 10 bases and J by 5 bases; unmatched bases: 15. Germline V gene sequence: CDR1 MNHNY, CDR2 SVGAGI (reference sequence). This CDR3 has 16 residues. CDR3 residues: CAIHRLAGEGEDTQYF. The CDR3 nucleotides read TGTGCCATCCATAGGCTAGCGGGAGAGGGCGAAGATACGCAGTATTTT.

The chain has TRBV6-2 or TRBV6-3 and TRBJ2-5; TRBD2 aligns across 12 bases. Trimming at V came to 2 bases and at J to 3 bases, leaving 13 bases not matched to a gene. This CDR3 contains 19 residues. The germline V gene encodes CDR1 MNHEY and CDR2 SVGEGT. CDR3: CASSYPPTSLAGGKETQYF. For the CDR3, the DNA is TGTGCCAGCAGTTACCCGCCTACCAGCCTAGCGGGAGGGAAAGAGACCCAGTACTTC.

The CDR3 loop is CASRRQVNTEAFF. The CDR3 region has the DNA TGTGCCAGCAGGAGACAGGTCAACACTGAAGCTTTCTTT. The J gene is TRBJ1-1, the V gene TRBV27; D might be TRBD1 (6 bases). V was clipped by 6 bases and J by 2 bases, with 10 bases between them. Germline V gene lookup returns CDR1 MNHEY and CDR2 SMNVEV (reference sequence). The CDR3 sequence is 13 residues long.

The rearrangement joins TRBV7-2 to TRBJ1-5; D not resolved. Trimming removed 4 bases from V and 6 bases from J, with 13 bases in between. CDR1 is SGHTA, CDR2 FQGNSA, per germline. The CDR3 sequence is 14 residues long. CDR3 protein: CASSSNLRVQPQHF. CDR3 in DNA: TGTGCCAGCAGCTCAAATTTGAGAGTTCAGCCCCAGCATTTT.

J is TRBJ1-1 and V is TRBV11-3; the D gene is possibly TRBD1 (6 bases). The V end lost 0 bases, the J end lost 0 bases, and 14 bases lay between the germline ends. CDR3 length: 17 amino acids. From germline, CDR1 is SGHNT and CDR2 YENEEA. The DNA for the CDR3 is TGTGCCAGCAGCTTAGATCGAGGGGGGGAATTGAACACTGAAGCTTTCTTT. Residues: CASSLDRGGELNTEAFF.

This rearrangement joins TRBV30 to TRBJ2-3, with a weak D call TRBD1 (5 bases). CDR1 and CDR2 (germline): GTSNPN, SVGIG (reference sequence). The V gene lost 0 bases and the J gene lost 1 base, with 11 bases spanning the gap. The CDR3 is made up of 15 amino acids. CDR3 DNA: TGTGCCTGGAGTGTGGGGCTACGAGGCACAGATACGCAGTATTTT. Residues: CAWSVGLRGTDTQYF.

V is TRBV18 and J is TRBJ2-1, with 7 bases lining up with TRBD2. The CDR3 contains 14 residues. Germline CDR1 is KGHSH and CDR2 is LQKENI. Losses at the gene ends were 7 bases for V and 0 bases for J; bases not matched to a gene: 3. The CDR3 bases are TGTGCCAGCTACGGGGGGAGCTCCTACAATGAGCAGTTCTTC. Translated, it gives CASYGGSSYNEQFF. Drawing the rest from reference TRBV18 and TRBJ2-1, the complete variable domain is NAGVMQNPRHLVRRRGQEARLRCSPMKGHSHVYWYRQLPEEGLKFMVYLQKENIIDESGMPKERFSAEFPKEGPSILRIQQVVRGDSAAYFCASYGGSSYNEQFFGPGTRLTVL.

This chain connects TRBV6-2 or TRBV6-3 to TRBJ1-3; D may be TRBD1 (6 bases). Trimming removed 4 bases at V and 2 bases at J, with 6 bases between. The CDR3 contains 13 residues. Germline assignment: CDR1 MNHEY and CDR2 SVGEGT. CDR3 sequence (DNA): TGTGCCAGCAGTTGGGACACTGGAAACACCATATATTTT. Translated, it gives CASSWDTGNTIYF.

The J gene is TRBJ2-3, the V gene TRBV14; D uncertain. Trimming took off 1 base at V and 0 bases at J, with 11 bases between the two ends. The CDR3 runs 16 residues. Germline CDR1 is SGHDN and CDR2 is FVKESK. The CDR3 DNA is TGTGCCAGCAGCCAAGGTCTAGAATCTAGCACAGATACGCAGTATTTT. Its protein product is CASSQGLESSTDTQYF.

V is TRBV4-2 and J is TRBJ1-2; TRBD1 matches 8 bases. The CDR3 is 16 amino acids. Looked up from germline, CDR1 is LGHNA and CDR2 is YNFKEQ. With V trimmed by 2 bases and J by 6 bases, 11 bases remained unmatched. Written as DNA, the CDR3 is TGTGCCAGCAGCCAAAACAGGGGGTTTGCGGAAGATGGCTACACCTTC. Amino acid sequence: CASSQNRGFAEDGYTF.